This entry features one T cell receptor beta chain sequence. Per the authors' pipeline: Reference gene primer amplification yielded estimated nucleated cell counts. The assay was immunoSEQ multiplex PCR, and TCRdb's table has in-frame clones only and misses some. That table is the source of V, J and clone size, and D and trimming were worked out from the DNA. The profile shows approximately 43,000 clones, 65% to 85% of them singletons. The germline V and J ends were trimmed by 1 base and 8 bases, with 6 bases remaining between them. Germline assignment: CDR1 SGHNT and CDR2 YYREEE (reference sequence). The CDR3 covers 12 residues. This record comes from a study of blood T cell repertoires in COVID-19. About the study: From T cells, B-cell-depleted T cells, or PBMCs came the material, which was cDNA or gDNA.

Material for sequencing was peripheral blood. The chain joins TRBV5-4 to TRBJ1-4; D unresolved. This clonotype was obtained from a middle-aged man with active or convalescent COVID-19. This CDR3 is CASSLRGEKLFF. Here the CDR3 DNA reads TGTGCCAGCAGCTTGAGAGGGGAAAAACTGTTTTTT. Full variable domain (remainder filled in from reference TRBV5-4 and TRBJ1-4): ETGVTQSPTHLIKTRGQQVTLRCSSQSGHNTVSWYQQALGQGPQFIFQYYREEENGRGNFPPRFSGLQFPNYSSELNVNALELDDSALYLCASSLRGEKLFFGSGTQLSVL.